The 2 T cell receptor beta chains in this list originate from one sample, sequenced in a study of shared clonotypes between healthy human individuals. Data came from immunoSEQ multiplex PCR; TCRdb stores just in-frame clones and leaves some out. The repertoire holds about 2.4 million clones, just over 90% seen once, with roughly 0.14% in the top ten. The sequenced sample consisted of naive CD4+ T cells sorted from blood. Described subset: CD45RA+ positively selected. The receptors stem from a man between 18 and 29 years old in good health.

The chain has TRBV6-1 and TRBJ2-5; 14 bases agree with TRBD2. The junction had 2 bases not matched to a gene; V was cut back by 4 bases and J by 4 bases. CDR1 and CDR2 (germline): MNHNS, SASEGT. The length of the CDR3 is 15 residues. CDR3 DNA sequence: TGTGCCAGCAGTGTTGGGACTAGCGGGAGAGAGACCCAGTACTTC. This translates into CASSVGTSGRETQYF.

The chain carries TRBV7-3 and TRBJ1-1, with 9 bases lining up with TRBD1. V lost 2 bases and J lost 1; bases outside the gene matches: 2. Germline CDR1 SGHTA, CDR2 FQGTGA. This CDR3 spans 15 amino acids. CDR3 protein: CASSLQGQGNTEAFF. The CDR3 DNA reads TGTGCCAGCAGCTTACAGGGACAGGGGAACACTGAAGCTTTCTTT.